This T cell receptor beta chain is from a study of blood T cell repertoires in COVID-19. About the research overall: Collection of acute and convalescent COVID-19 samples took place in the United States, Italy and Spain. In each case, the material was cDNA or gDNA derived from T cells, B-cell-depleted T cells, or PBMCs.

The study recruited people aged 18 to 89 years across approximately 24 US areas. The CDR3 extends over 15 amino acids. Germline V gives CDR1 SNHLY, CDR2 FYNNEI. Trimming took off 4 bases at V and 5 bases at J, with 16 bases between the two ends. How the authors handled the data: Nucleated cell counts were estimated from reference gene primer amplification. Sequenced by immunoSEQ multiplex PCR; TCRdb stores in-frame clones only, minus some. The V and J calls and clone size are taken from that table; D and trimming were inferred from the DNA. The table lists about 140,000 clones, around 86% of them singletons.

This chain connects TRBV2 to TRBJ2-3, with a possible D match to TRBD2 (5 bases). The sequenced material came from PBMCs or T cells enriched from blood (not recorded which). This clonotype originated in a man aged 55 to 70 who had recovered from COVID-19. The DNA of the CDR3 is TGTGCCAGCAGTGGCGGCGGAGGACGGAGAGATACGCAGTATTTT. This gives the protein CASSGGGGRRDTQYF.